Each of the 10 T cell receptor beta chains below was sequenced from the same sample in a study of shared clonotypes between healthy human individuals. Clones were read by immunoSEQ multiplex PCR, and TCRdb kept only the in-frame ones, dropping some. The sample has more than 1 million clones; approximately 78% are singletons. Sequenced: memory CD4+ T cells from PBMCs. Subset indicated: CD45RA-negative fraction. These receptors all come from a man between 18 and 29 years old in good health. Some clones in this sample may be carry-over from other donors' samples.

This clone was counted a few times. A much more abundant neighbour one base away suggests this may be a read error. The sample contains more than one DNA sequence encoding this CDR3. The genes are TRBV30 and TRBJ1-2; unclear D gene. The CDR3 runs to 11 residues. Trimming took 3 bases from V and 1 from J, leaving 3 bases between them. Germline V gene data show CDR1 as GTSNPN and CDR2 as SVGIG (reference sequence). The CDR3 nucleotides read TGTGCCTGGAGCGATAACTATGGCTACACCTTC. It translates to CAWSDNYGYTF.

The CDR3 DNA is TGTGCCAGCAGCACCCGGGGACTAACCGAACGGGCAGATACGCAGTATTTT. Translated: CASSTRGLTERADTQYF. The J gene is TRBJ2-3, the V gene TRBV7-9; 7 bases are a match to TRBD2. Germline-derived CDR1 and CDR2 are SEHNR and FQNEAQ (reference sequence). V was pared by 5 bases and J by 4 bases, with 15 bases of the junction left unmatched. This CDR3 is built from 17 residues.

The chain has TRBV5-6 and TRBJ2-3, with 9 bases lining up with TRBD2. There are 16 residues in the CDR3. CDR1 and CDR2 (germline): SGHDT, YYEEEE. V was pared by 4 bases and J by 0 bases, with 6 bases of the junction left unmatched. The CDR3 reads CASSELTSGSTDTQYF. In DNA form, the CDR3 reads TGTGCCAGCAGCGAACTTACTAGCGGGAGCACAGATACGCAGTATTTT.

This chain joins TRBV7-3 and TRBJ2-1; weak D call: TRBD1 (6 bases). Deletions cut 5 bases from V and 3 bases from J, with 11 bases between. CDR3 length: 14 residues. Per germline, CDR1 SGHTA and CDR2 FQGTGA. CDR3 amino acids: CASSPTGFYNEQFF. CDR3 sequence (DNA): TGTGCCAGCAGCCCGACAGGTTTCTACAATGAGCAGTTCTTC.

Only a few counts were recorded for this clone. Within the sample, other DNA sequences also encode this same CDR3. Written as DNA, the CDR3 is TGTGCCAGCAGCAGGACAGGGGATACTGAAGCTTTCTTT. Translation gives CASSRTGDTEAFF. This chain links TRBV7-9 with TRBJ1-1, with 9 bases fitting TRBD1. J gave up 5 bases and V 5 bases, and 3 bases lay outside the gene matches. This CDR3 spans 13 amino acids. The V gene's germline CDR1 is SEHNR and CDR2 FQNEAQ (reference sequence).

The chain joins TRBV2 to TRBJ2-4, with TRBD1 identical over 8 bases. V lost 4 bases to trimming and J lost 1 base; unmatched junction nucleotides: 12. The CDR3 has 18 residues. From germline, CDR1 is SNHLY and CDR2 FYNNEI. Here the CDR3 DNA reads TGTGCCAGCAGTGGAACAGGGGGTCAGTCCCCGGCCAAAAACATTCAGTACTTC. This codes for CASSGTGGQSPAKNIQYF.

This chain connects TRBV14 to TRBJ2-5; no clear D gene. V was shortened by 4 bases and J by 5 bases, with 8 bases between the two germline ends. Germline CDR1 SGHDN, CDR2 FVKESK. The CDR3 covers 12 residues. CDR3 region: CASSPFGETQYF. The CDR3 bases are TGTGCCAGCAGCCCTTTCGGGGAGACCCAGTACTTC.

The chain recombines TRBV10-3 with TRBJ1-2, with TRBD1 as a possible D gene (5 bases). Germline V lookup: CDR1 ENHRY, CDR2 SYGVKD. Deletions cut 7 bases from V and 0 bases from J, with 15 bases between. CDR3 length equals 15 residues. The CDR3 DNA follows: TGTGCCATCATGACGGGGGATTTTACTAACTATGGCTACACCTTC. This encodes CAIMTGDFTNYGYTF.

This clone came up a few times. The chain links TRBV5-4 to TRBJ2-7; 7 bases map to TRBD1. The germline gives CDR1 SGHNT, CDR2 YYREEE (reference sequence). This CDR3 contains 15 residues. Trimming removed 5 bases from V and 1 base from J; junction bases left unmatched: 9. The CDR3 reads CASRPRLTGSYEQYF. The CDR3, as DNA: TGTGCCAGCAGGCCCCGGCTGACAGGGTCCTACGAGCAGTACTTC.

The chain combines TRBV7-2 with TRBJ2-7, with D uncertain. The CDR3 covers 13 residues. CDR1 and CDR2 (germline): SGHTA, FQGNSA. V was clipped by 3 bases and J by 5 bases, with 11 bases between them. The CDR3, as DNA: TGTGCCAGCAGCTTGCTGTCAACAAACGAGCAGTACTTC. It encodes CASSLLSTNEQYF. Full variable domain (outside the CDR3, taken from reference TRBV7-2 and TRBJ2-7): GAGVSQSPSNKVTEKGKDVELRCDPISGHTALYWYRQSLGQGLEFLIYFQGNSAPDKSGLPSDRFSAERTGGSVSTLTIQRTQQEDSAVYLCASSLLSTNEQYFGPGTRLTVT.